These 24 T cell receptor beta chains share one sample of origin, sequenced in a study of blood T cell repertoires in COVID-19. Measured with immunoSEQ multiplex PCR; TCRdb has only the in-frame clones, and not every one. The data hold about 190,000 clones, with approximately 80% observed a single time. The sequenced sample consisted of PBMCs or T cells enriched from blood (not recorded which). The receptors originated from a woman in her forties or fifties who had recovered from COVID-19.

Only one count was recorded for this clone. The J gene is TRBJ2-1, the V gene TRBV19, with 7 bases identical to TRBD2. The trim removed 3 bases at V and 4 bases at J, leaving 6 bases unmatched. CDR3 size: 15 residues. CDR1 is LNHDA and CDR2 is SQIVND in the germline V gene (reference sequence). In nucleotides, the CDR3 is TGTGCCAGTAGTATCGGTGGGGGACTATACAATGAGCAGTTCTTC. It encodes CASSIGGGLYNEQFF. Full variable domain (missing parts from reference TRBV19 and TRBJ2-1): DGGITQSPKYLFRKEGQNVTLSCEQNLNHDAMYWYRQDPGQGLRLIYYSQIVNDFQKGDIAEGYSVSREKKESFPLTVTSAQKNPTAFYLCASSIGGGLYNEQFFGPGTRLTVL.

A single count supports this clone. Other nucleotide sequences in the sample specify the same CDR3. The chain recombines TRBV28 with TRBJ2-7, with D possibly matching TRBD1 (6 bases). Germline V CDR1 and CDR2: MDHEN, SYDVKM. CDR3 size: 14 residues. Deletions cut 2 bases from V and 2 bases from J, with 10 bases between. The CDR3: CASSLTGSPYEQYF. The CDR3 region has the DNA TGTGCCAGCAGTTTAACAGGGAGTCCCTACGAGCAGTACTTC.

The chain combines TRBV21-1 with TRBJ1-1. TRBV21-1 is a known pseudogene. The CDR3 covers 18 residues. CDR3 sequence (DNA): TGTGCCAGCAGCCCCCGGGAGACGGGAGCAGGGTTGATCACTGAAGCTTTCTTT. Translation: CASSPRETGAGLITEAFF.

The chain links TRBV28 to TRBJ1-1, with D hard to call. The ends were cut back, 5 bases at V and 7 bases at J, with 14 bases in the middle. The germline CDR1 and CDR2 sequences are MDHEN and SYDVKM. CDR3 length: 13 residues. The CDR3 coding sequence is TGTGCCAGCAGTACGAATCAAGCGTTTGAAGCTTTCTTT. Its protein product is CASSTNQAFEAFF.

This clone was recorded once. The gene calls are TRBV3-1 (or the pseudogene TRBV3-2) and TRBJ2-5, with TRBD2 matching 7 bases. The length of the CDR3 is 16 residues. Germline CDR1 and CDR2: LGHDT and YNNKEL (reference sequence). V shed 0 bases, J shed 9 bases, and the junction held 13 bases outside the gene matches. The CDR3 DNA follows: TGTGCCAGCAGCCAAGAAGTCCTCACGGTCCGGGGGGCCCAGTACTTC. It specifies CASSQEVLTVRGAQYF.

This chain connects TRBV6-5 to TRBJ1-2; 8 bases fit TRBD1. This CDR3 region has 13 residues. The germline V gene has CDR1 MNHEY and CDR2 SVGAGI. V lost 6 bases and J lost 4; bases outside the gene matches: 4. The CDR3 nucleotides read TGTGCCAGCAGAACTACAGGGGGCTATGGCTACACCTTC. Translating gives CASRTTGGYGYTF.

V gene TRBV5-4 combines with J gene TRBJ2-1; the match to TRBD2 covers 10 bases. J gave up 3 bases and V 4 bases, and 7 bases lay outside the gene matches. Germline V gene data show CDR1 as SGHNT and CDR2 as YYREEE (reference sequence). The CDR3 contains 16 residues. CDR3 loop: CASSQRTSGNYNEQFF. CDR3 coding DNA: TGTGCCAGCAGCCAGAGGACTAGCGGAAACTACAATGAGCAGTTCTTC.

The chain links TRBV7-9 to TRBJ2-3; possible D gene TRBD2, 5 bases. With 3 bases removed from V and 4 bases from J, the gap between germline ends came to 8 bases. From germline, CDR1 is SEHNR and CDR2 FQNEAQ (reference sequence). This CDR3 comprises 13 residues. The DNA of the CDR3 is TGTGCCAGCAGCTTGGACTTCCCAGATACGCAGTATTTT. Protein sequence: CASSLDFPDTQYF.

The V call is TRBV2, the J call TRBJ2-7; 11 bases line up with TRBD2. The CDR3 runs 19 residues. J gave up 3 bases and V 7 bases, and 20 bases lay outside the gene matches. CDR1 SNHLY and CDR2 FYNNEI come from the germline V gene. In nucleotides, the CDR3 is TGTGCCAGCAACCTTCCGACTAGCGGGAAGAAATATGGGGTCTACGAGCAGTACTTC. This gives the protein CASNLPTSGKKYGVYEQYF. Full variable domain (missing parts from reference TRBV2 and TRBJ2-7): EPEVTQTPSHQVTQMGQEVILRCVPISNHLYFYWYRQILGQKVEFLVSFYNNEISEKSEIFDDQFSVERPDGSNFTLKIRSTKLEDSAMYFCASNLPTSGKKYGVYEQYFGPGTRLTVT.

In DNA, the CDR3 is TGTGCCAGCAGCTTAGTGCTGGGTGTTAACGGGGGAGCTTTCTTT. Protein sequence: CASSLVLGVNGGAFF. The J gene is TRBJ1-1, the V gene TRBV7-2; weak D call: TRBD1 (5 bases). Per germline, CDR1 SGHTA and CDR2 FQGNSA. The germline V and J ends were trimmed by 1 base and 10 bases, with 19 bases remaining between them. This CDR3 comprises 15 residues.

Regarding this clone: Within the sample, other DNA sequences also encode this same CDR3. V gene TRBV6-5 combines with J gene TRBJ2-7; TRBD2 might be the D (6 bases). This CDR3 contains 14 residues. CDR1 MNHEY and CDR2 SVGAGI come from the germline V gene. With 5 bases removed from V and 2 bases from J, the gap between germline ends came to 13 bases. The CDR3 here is CASSRTGTAYEQYF. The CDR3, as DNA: TGTGCCAGCAGTAGAACCGGGACTGCCTACGAGCAGTACTTC.

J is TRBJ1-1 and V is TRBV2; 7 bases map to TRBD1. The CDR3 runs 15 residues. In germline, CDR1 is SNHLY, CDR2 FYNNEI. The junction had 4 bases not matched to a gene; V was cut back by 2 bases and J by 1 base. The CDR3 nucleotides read TGTGCCAGCAGTGAACTGGGACAGCAGAACACTGAAGCTTTCTTT. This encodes CASSELGQQNTEAFF.

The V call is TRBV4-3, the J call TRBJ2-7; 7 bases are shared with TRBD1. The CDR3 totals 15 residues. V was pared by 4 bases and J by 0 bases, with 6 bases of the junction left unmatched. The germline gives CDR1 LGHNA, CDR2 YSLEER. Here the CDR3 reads CASSPDRASSYEQYF. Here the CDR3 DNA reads TGCGCCAGCAGCCCTGACAGGGCTAGCTCCTACGAGCAGTACTTC.

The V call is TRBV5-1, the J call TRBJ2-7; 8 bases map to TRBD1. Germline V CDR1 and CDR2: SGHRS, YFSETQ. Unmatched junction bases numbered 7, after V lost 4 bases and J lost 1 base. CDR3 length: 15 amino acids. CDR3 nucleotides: TGCGCCAGCAGCGCAGGGACAGGTTTTTCCTACGAGCAGTACTTC. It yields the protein CASSAGTGFSYEQYF.

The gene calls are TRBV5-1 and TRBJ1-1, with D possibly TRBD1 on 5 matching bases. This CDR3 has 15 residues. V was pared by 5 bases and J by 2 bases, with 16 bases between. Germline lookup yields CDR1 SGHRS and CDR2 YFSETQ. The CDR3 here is CASSTDGQTNTEAFF. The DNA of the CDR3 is TGCGCCAGCAGTACGGACGGACAAACTAACACTGAAGCTTTCTTT.

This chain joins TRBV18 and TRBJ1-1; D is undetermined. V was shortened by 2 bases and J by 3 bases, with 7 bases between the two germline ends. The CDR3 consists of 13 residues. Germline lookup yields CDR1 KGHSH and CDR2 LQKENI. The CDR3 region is CASSPSQDTEAFF. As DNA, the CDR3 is TGTGCCAGCTCACCAAGTCAGGACACTGAAGCTTTCTTT. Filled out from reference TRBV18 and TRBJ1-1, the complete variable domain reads NAGVMQNPRHLVRRRGQEARLRCSPMKGHSHVYWYRQLPEEGLKFMVYLQKENIIDESGMPKERFSAEFPKEGPSILRIQQVVRGDSAAYFCASSPSQDTEAFFGQGTRLTVV.

The DNA of the CDR3 is TGTGCCAGCAGTGACTCGGGGCCGGGACATCGGACGGGGGGCTCTGGAAACACCATATATTTT. Translation gives CASSDSGPGHRTGGSGNTIYF. The chain employs TRBV6-4 and TRBJ1-3; a weak D match, TRBD1 (6 bases). Germline V gene sequence: CDR1 MRHNA, CDR2 SNTAGT. Trimming pared 0 bases from V and 0 bases from J, leaving 24 bases between. This CDR3 comprises 21 residues.

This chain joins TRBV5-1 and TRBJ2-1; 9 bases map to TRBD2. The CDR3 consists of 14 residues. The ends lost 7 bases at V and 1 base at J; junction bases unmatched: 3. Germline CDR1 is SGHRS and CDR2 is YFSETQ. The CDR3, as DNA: TGCGCCAGCTATAGCGGGGGTTCCTACAATGAGCAGTTCTTC. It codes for CASYSGGSYNEQFF.

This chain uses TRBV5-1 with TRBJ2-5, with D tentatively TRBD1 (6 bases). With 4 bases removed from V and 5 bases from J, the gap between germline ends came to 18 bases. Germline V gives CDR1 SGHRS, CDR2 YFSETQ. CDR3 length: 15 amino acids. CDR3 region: CASSEIQGARETQYF. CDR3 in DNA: TGCGCCAGCAGCGAAATACAGGGCGCGCGGGAGACCCAGTACTTC.

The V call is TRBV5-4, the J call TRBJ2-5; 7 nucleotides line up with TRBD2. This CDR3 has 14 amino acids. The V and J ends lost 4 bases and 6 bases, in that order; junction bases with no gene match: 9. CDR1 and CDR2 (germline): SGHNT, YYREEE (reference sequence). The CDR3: CASSPAGADQTQYF. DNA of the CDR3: TGTGCCAGCAGCCCCGCGGGAGCCGACCAGACCCAGTACTTC.

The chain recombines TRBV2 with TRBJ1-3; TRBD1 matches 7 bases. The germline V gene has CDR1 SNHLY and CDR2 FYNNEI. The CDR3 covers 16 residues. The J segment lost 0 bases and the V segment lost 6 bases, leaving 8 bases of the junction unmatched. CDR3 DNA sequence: TGTGCCAGCAGATTCTCCCGGACAGGCTCTGGAAACACCATATATTTT. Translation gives CASRFSRTGSGNTIYF.

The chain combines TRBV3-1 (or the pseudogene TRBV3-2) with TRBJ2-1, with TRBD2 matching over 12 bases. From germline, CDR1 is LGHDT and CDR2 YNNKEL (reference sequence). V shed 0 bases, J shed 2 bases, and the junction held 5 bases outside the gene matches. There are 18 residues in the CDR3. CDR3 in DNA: TGTGCCAGCAGCCAAGACCCTAGCGGGAGGGCCGCCTACAATGAGCAGTTCTTC. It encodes CASSQDPSGRAAYNEQFF.

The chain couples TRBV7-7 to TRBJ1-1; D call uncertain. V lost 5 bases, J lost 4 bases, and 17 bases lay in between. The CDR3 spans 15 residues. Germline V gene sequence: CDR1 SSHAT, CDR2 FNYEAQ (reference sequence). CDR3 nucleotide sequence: TGTGCCAGCAGCCCAAAAGTTGGGAGTGGCACTGAAGCTTTCTTT. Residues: CASSPKVGSGTEAFF.

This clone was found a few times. The CDR3 here is CASSPWPGTGGKGAGYTF. The CDR3 region has the DNA TGTGCCAGCAGCCCATGGCCGGGGACAGGGGGCAAAGGGGCTGGCTACACCTTC. V gene TRBV11-2 combines with J gene TRBJ1-2; 12 positions match TRBD1. Germline CDR1 reads SGHAT; CDR2 reads FQNNGV. The CDR3 has 18 residues. V shed 5 bases and J 7 bases; nucleotides not matched to a gene: 17.